This T cell receptor beta chain was found in a study of blood T cells in healthy people across ages. Through a sample-barcoded 5' primer and a J-beta primer mix, a second PCR was run for roughly 6 to 12 cycles. In TCRdb, the 5' RACE reads were re-called with MiXCR into one record per CDR3 protein. The sample carries about 1.1 million distinct CDR3 sequences, approximately 38% recorded once. The CDR3 is made up of 12 amino acids. The ends lost 3 bases at V and 6 bases at J; junction bases unmatched: 4. Germline V gene lookup returns CDR1 SQVTM and CDR2 ANQGSEA. This chain joins TRBV29-1 and TRBJ1-1, with 7 bases lining up with TRBD1. Sequenced material: blood. The receptor was isolated from a man aged 18 to 29 in good health. The CDR3 nucleotides read TGCAGCGTTGATGGAAGGGGGCCTGAAGCTTTCTTT. Amino acid sequence: CSVDGRGPEAFF.